The clone carrying this TCR beta chain occurred many times. This entry is derived from a study of patients and donors after allogeneic stem cell transplantation. TCRdb processed the RT-PCR reads anew with MiXCR; each CDR3 protein has one entry. The data show about 960,000 distinct CDR3 sequences, with about a sixth seen just once and approximately 5.9% held by the top ten. Deletions cut 0 bases from V and 1 base from J, with 5 bases between. The CDR3 runs 14 residues. Germline loops: CDR1 SGHRS, CDR2 YFSETQ. The J gene is TRBJ2-4, the V gene TRBV5-1, with unresolved D. The sequencing input was blood, either unsorted or a sorted T cell fraction (not recorded which). The clonotype was recovered from a human donor who was either an allogeneic HSCT recipient or a stem cell or donor lymphocyte infusion donor (not recorded which). It is not recorded whose cells these are; they may come from a transplant donor. CDR3 sequence reads: CASSLDGAKNIQYF. The CDR3 DNA reads as TGCGCCAGCAGCTTGGATGGGGCCAAAAACATTCAGTACTTC.